Following are 4 T cell receptor beta chains from one sample sequenced in a study of blood T cells in healthy people across ages. Alongside a J-beta primer mix, a sample-barcoded 5' primer served in a second PCR lasting roughly 6 to 12 cycles. In TCRdb, the 5' RACE reads were re-called with MiXCR into one record per CDR3 protein. This table has some 700,000 distinct CDR3 sequences, 22% appearing once. Material for sequencing was blood. These receptors all stem from a man between 70 and 80 years old in good health.

This clonotype was seen only a few times. This chain uses TRBV10-3 with TRBJ2-5; D is perhaps TRBD1 or TRBD2 (5 bases each). CDR3 length: 12 residues. V was cut by 2 bases and J by 5 bases, with 6 bases left in between. Germline-derived CDR1 and CDR2 are ENHRY and SYGVKD. In nucleotides, the CDR3 is TGTGCCATCAGTGAGGAGGGGGAGACCCAGTACTTC. This gives the protein CAISEEGETQYF.

This clonotype was counted a few times. The V call is TRBV7-9, the J call TRBJ1-3; the match to TRBD1 covers 11 bases. The germline CDR1 and CDR2 sequences are SEHNR and FQNEAQ (reference sequence). Unmatched junction bases numbered 6, after V lost 4 bases and J lost 4 bases. The CDR3 extends over 16 amino acids. CDR3 protein: CASSSYGQGAGNTIYF. CDR3 sequence (DNA): TGTGCCAGCAGCTCCTACGGACAGGGGGCCGGAAACACCATATATTTT.

This chain links TRBV28 with TRBJ2-3, with 8 bases that match TRBD2. CDR1 and CDR2 (germline): MDHEN, SYDVKM. This CDR3 has 15 amino acids. V was pared by 7 bases and J by 1 base, with 7 bases of the junction left unmatched. As DNA, the CDR3 is TGTGCCAGCACCCTGAGCGGGGGTCGCACAGATACGCAGTATTTT. This gives the protein CASTLSGGRTDTQYF.

The gene calls are TRBV12-3 or TRBV12-4 and TRBJ2-5; the D is unclear. The length of the CDR3 is 15 residues. V lost 3 bases to trimming and J lost 6 bases, with 17 bases between them. The CDR3 bases are TGTGCCAGCAGTTTTAATTTCCGGTCCCGGCAGACCCAGTACTTC. Translation gives CASSFNFRSRQTQYF.